The clone carrying this T cell receptor beta chain was seen more than once but under ten times. The antigen remains unidentified. This entry comes from a study of siplizumab effects on memory and regulatory T cells. At the level of the study: With siplizumab at about 1.1 ug/mL or without drug, mixed lymphocyte reactions were set up in pairs. Whole-study results and caveats: Naive T cells seemed more diverse than memory cells; they also seemed major alloresponse contributors. Controls showed an average of around 30% Treg-derived mappable alloreactive CD4+ clones, while siplizumab showed 55% to 80%.

CDR1 and CDR2 (germline): SGHRS, YFSETQ. CDR3 length: 15 amino acids. The V end lost 0 bases, the J end lost 1 base, and 10 bases lay between the germline ends. Cells that made up the mixed lymphocyte reaction were cocultured at 37°C for around 6 days. Sequencing of each sample assayed some 10^5 TCR templates. Generated by immunoSEQ multiplex PCR, the TCRdb table keeps only in-frame clones and is missing some. The sample records about 14,000 clones, 45% to 50% being singletons. The sequencing sample was made of CFSE-low (dividing) CD4+ T cells sorted from an allogeneic mixed lymphocyte reaction. This TCR derives from a human donor in good health; the cells came from an allogeneic mixed lymphocyte reaction. The chain joins TRBV5-1 to TRBJ1-1; D is uncertain. The CDR3 DNA follows: TGCGCCAGCAGCTTGGTCCCAGGCCAGAACACTGAAGCTTTCTTT. This gives the protein CASSLVPGQNTEAFF.